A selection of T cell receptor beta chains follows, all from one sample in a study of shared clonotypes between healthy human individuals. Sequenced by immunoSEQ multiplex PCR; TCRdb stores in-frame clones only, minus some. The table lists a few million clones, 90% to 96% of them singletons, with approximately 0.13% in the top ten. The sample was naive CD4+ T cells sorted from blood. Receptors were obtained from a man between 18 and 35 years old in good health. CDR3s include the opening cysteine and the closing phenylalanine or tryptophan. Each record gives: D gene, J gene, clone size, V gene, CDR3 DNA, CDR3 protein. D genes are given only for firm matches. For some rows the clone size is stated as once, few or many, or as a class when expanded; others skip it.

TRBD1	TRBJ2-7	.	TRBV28	TGTGCCAGCAGTTTAAGGGGACAGGCCTACGAGCAGTACTTC	CASSLRGQAYEQYF
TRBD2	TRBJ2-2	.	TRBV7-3	TGTGCCAGCAGCCCGGGACTAGCGGGGAACGAGCTGTTTTTT	CASSPGLAGNELFF
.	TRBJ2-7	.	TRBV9	TGTGCCAGCAGCCCAGAGGTCGCCTACGAGCAGTACTTC	CASSPEVAYEQYF
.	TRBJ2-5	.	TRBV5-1	TGCGCCAGCAGCCCACAACCGGGACTTGAAGAGACCCAGTACTTC	CASSPQPGLEETQYF
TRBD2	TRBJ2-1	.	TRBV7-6	TGTGCCAGCAGCTTACCTAGCGGGGGTGATGAGCAGTTCTTC	CASSLPSGGDEQFF
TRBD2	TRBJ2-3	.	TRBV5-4	TGTGCCAGCACCGAGCACCGGGGGGGCCTTACAGATACGCAGTATTTT	CASTEHRGGLTDTQYF
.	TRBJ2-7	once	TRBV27	TGTGCCAGCAATTCTGGATACGAGCAGTACTTC	CASNSGYEQYF
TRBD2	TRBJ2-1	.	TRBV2	TGTGCCAGCAGTGAAACGGCGGGAGGGTCCCCACGCAATGAGCAGTTCTTC	CASSETAGGSPRNEQFF
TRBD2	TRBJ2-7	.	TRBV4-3	TGCGCCAGCAGCCGAGGACTAGCGGGAGAGTACGAGCAGTACTTC	CASSRGLAGEYEQYF
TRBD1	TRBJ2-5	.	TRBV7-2	TGTGCCAGCAGCCGGGACAGGGGCCAGGAGACCCAGTACTTC	CASSRDRGQETQYF
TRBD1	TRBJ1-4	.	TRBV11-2	TGTGCCAGCAGCTCTACGGACAGGGTCAATGAAAAACTGTTTTTT	CASSSTDRVNEKLFF
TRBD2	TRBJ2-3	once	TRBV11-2	TGTGCCAGCAGCCCTGGGACTAGCCCCACAGATACGCAGTATTTT	CASSPGTSPTDTQYF
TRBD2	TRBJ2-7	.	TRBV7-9	TGTGCCAGCGTCCCGAGTGCTAGCGGGAGGGCTCTGAACGAGCAGTACTTC	CASVPSASGRALNEQYF
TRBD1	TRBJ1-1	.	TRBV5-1	TGCGCCAGCAGCTTGGCGGGACAGGGGGCGGACACTGAAGCTTTCTTT	CASSLAGQGADTEAFF
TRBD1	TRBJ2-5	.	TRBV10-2	TGCGCCAGCACTATGGACAGGGGGGCCCAAGAGACCCAGTACTTC	CASTMDRGAQETQYF
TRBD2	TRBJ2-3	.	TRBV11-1	TGTGCCAGCACCCCCAGCGGGGTGAGCACAGATACGCAGTATTTT	CASTPSGVSTDTQYF
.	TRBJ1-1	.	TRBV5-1	TGCGCCAGCAGCGTCGAGGGCAGGGACACTGAAGCTTTCTTT	CASSVEGRDTEAFF
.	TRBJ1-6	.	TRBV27	TGTGCCAGCAGTTCCATTCCTAATTCACCCCTCCACTTT	CASSSIPNSPLHF
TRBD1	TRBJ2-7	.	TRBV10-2	TGCGCCAGCAGTGACCACCGGGACAGGGGGGCCTACGAGCAGTACTTC	CASSDHRDRGAYEQYF
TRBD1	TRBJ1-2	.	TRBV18	TGTGCCAGCTCACCACCGGGACAGGGAAGGGAAGATGGCTACACCTTC	CASSPPGQGREDGYTF
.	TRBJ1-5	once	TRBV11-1	TGTGCCAGCAGCCCCGGACTGGGAAATCAGCCCCAGCATTTT	CASSPGLGNQPQHF
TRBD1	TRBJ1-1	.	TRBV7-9	TGTGCCAGCAGCCCAACTGGACAGGTGAGAACTGAAGCTTTCTTT	CASSPTGQVRTEAFF
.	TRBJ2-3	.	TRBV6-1	TGTGCCAGCAAACCAGGGGCGGCCACAGATACGCAGTATTTT	CASKPGAATDTQYF
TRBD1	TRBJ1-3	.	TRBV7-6	TGTGCCAGCAGCTTTGGGACAGGGCTTTCTGGAAACACCATATATTTT	CASSFGTGLSGNTIYF
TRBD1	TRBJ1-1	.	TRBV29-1	TGCAGCGTTCGCCAGGGGGCCACTGAAGCTTTCTTT	CSVRQGATEAFF
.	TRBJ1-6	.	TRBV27	TGTGCCAGCAGTTTATGGGGACGCGGGTCCTATAATTCACCCCTCCACTTT	CASSLWGRGSYNSPLHF
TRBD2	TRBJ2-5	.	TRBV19	TGTGCCAGTAGTATCTTAGCGGGGGGGCAAGAGACCCAGTACTTC	CASSILAGGQETQYF
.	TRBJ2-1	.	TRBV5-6	TGTGCCAGCAGCCTCGGATGGCCCTTGGACAGTAGTGAGCAGTTCTTC	CASSLGWPLDSSEQFF
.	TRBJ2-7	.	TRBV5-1	TGCGCCAGCAGCTTGGGAGCCAGGGCGGCCTACGAGCAGTACTTC	CASSLGARAAYEQYF
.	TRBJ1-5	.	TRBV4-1	TGCGCCAGCAGCCACCTACAGGGAGATCAGCCCCAGCATTTT	CASSHLQGDQPQHF
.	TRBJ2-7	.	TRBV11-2	TGTGCCAGCAGCTTTACTCCTAGCTACGAGCAGTACTTC	CASSFTPSYEQYF
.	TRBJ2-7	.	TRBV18	TGTGCCAGCTCACCTCCGTCCCTGGACGAGCAGTACTTC	CASSPPSLDEQYF
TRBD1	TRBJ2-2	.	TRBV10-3	TGTGCCATCAGTGAAGAACGGACAGGGGGGTTAGTTCGCACCGGGGAGCTGTTTTTT	CAISEERTGGLVRTGELFF
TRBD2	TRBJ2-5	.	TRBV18	TGTGCCAGCTCACCACTGACTAGCGGGACTCAAGAGACCCAGTACTTC	CASSPLTSGTQETQYF
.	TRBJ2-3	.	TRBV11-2	TGTGCCAGCAGCTTAATAGCAACCCCGAGGGGGAAGACAGATACGCAGTATTTT	CASSLIATPRGKTDTQYF
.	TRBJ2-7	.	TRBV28	TGTGCCAGCAGTTGGGTCGCATCCAACGAGCAGTACTTC	CASSWVASNEQYF
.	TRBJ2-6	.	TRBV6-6	TGTGCCAGCGTTGATGGTGGGGCCAACGTCCTGACTTTC	CASVDGGANVLTF
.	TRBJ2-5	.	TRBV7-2	TGTGCCAGCAGCCCAGGTCAGGCGGGACTGGGGGAGACCCAGTACTTC	CASSPGQAGLGETQYF
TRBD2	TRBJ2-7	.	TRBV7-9	TGTGCCAGCAGCATGGGGGACCACGGGAGGGAATACGAGCAGTACTTC	CASSMGDHGREYEQYF
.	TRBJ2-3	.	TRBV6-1	TGTGCCAGCAGTGACGGGGCAACCTTCACAGATACGCAGTATTTT	CASSDGATFTDTQYF
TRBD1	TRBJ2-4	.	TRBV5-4	TGTGCCAGCAGCCCGGGGGGACAGGGGTTCGACATTCAGTACTTC	CASSPGGQGFDIQYF
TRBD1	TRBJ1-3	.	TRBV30	TGTGCCTGGAGTCGGACAGGGAACGGAAACACCATATATTTT	CAWSRTGNGNTIYF
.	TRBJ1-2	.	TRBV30	TGTGCCTGGACTAGAACGACGGTAAACTATGGCTACACCTTC	CAWTRTTVNYGYTF
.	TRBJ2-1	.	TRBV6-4	TGTGCCAGCAGTGACTCGGCTTCAGGGGTTTTCGATGAGCAGTTCTTC	CASSDSASGVFDEQFF
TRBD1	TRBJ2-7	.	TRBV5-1	TGCGCCAGCAGCACTTCCGGGACAGGGAACCACGAGCAGTACTTC	CASSTSGTGNHEQYF